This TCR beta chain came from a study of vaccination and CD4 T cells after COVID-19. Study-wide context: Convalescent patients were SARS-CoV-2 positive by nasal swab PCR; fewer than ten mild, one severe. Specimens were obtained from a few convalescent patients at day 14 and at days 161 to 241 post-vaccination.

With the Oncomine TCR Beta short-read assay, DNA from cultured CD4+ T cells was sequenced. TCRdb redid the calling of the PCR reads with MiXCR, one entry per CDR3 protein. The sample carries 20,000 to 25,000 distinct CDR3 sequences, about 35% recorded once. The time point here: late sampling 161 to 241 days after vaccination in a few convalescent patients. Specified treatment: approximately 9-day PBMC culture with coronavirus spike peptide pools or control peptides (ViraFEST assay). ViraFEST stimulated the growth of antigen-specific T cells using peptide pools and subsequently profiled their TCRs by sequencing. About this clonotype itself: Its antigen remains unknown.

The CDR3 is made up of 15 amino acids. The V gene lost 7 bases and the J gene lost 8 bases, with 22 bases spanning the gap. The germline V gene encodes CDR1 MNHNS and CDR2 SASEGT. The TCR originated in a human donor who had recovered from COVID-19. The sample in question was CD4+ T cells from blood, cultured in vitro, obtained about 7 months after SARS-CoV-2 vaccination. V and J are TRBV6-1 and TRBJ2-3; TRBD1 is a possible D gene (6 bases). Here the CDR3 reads CASTPQGARPLTQYF. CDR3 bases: TGTGCCAGCACCCCACAGGGCGCTCGCCCCCTTACGCAGTATTTT.